This T cell receptor (beta chain) was retrieved from a study of T cell repertoires in cytomegalovirus infection. In the study overall: It was the public TCR beta signatures that indicated both CMV infection and matching HLA type.

Study conclusions and caveats: The study identified carriers of CMV plus the relevant HLA from cumulative public TCR beta family frequency. HLA-C-restricted CMV clonotypes gave the most frequent clonotype in two of eight donors.

This clonotype occurred a few times. Antigen specificity is unknown. TCRdb processed the reads anew with MiXCR; each CDR3 protein has one entry. Altogether 150,000 to 200,000 distinct CDR3 sequences are present, 15% to 20% being singletons, with the ten largest covering 2.9%. CDR1 LNHDA and CDR2 SQIVND come from the germline V gene (reference sequence). This CDR3 region has 17 residues. Losses at the gene ends were 3 bases for V and 0 bases for J; bases not matched to a gene: 4. V and J are TRBV19 and TRBJ2-1; 11 bases match TRBD2. What was sequenced was PBMCs. The receptor comes from a human donor in good health (CMV status not recorded). Some clones in this sample may be carry-over from other donors' samples. In nucleotides, the CDR3 is TGTGCCAGTAGTATGAGACTAGCGGGAAACTCCTACAATGAGCAGTTCTTC. Translated, it gives CASSMRLAGNSYNEQFF.